One TCR beta chain is described in this entry. This clone has a handful of counts. The antigen this receptor binds is unknown. No base quality information exists; no much larger clone differs at one position. This sample is drawn from a study of PD-1 blockade in classical Hodgkin lymphoma (dated by TCRdb to the early 2020s). Describing the broader study: Nivolumab dosing was 3 mg/kg intravenously every 2 weeks, continuing until either disease progression or unacceptable toxicity. The study used TCR beta sequencing and CyTOF to define a peripheral blood immune signature of response to PD-1 blockade in classical Hodgkin lymphoma. Broad study findings and their caveats: By C4D1, a significant rise was seen in CD4+ TCR diversity but not in CD8+ TCR diversity (p=0.0027 vs p=0.16), and the rise was most apparent among complete responders (p=0.02). Baseline TCR diversity was reported to be lower in newly diagnosed patients than in healthy donors, and even lower in relapsed/refractory patients. Among trial patients, those achieving complete response had baseline diversity similar to that of newly diagnosed patients, while diversity was significantly lower in partial responders and progressors. Lower diversity was seen in patients whose nivolumab began less than 1 year after ASCT, and these patients were left out of later analyses so that immune reconstitution would not confound the results. The study was limited to a single clinical trial cohort, and causes of repertoire differences, possibly disease activity or prior therapy, remained undefined.

Explained via the paper, the time point label denotes: cycle 2 day 1 (C2D1) of nivolumab. Every trial patient had relapsed following autologous stem cell transplantation, and prior brentuximab vedotin exposure was what differed among cohorts A, B and C. The trial cohort was composed of about 58 patients with relapsed/refractory classical Hodgkin lymphoma, for whom complete response, partial response or progressive disease was recorded as best overall response. Trial patients were treated with single-agent nivolumab in the multi-cohort phase II CheckMate 205 trial. An independent review committee assessed best overall response by applying the 2007 International Working Group response criteria. Trial PBMCs were collected just before the start of nivolumab (C1D1) and during therapy at cycle 2 day 1 and cycle 4 day 1. Peripheral blood was collected in 8 mL Vacutainer Cell Preparation Tubes, from which PBMCs were isolated by centrifugation and then cryopreserved.

The Qiagen DNeasy kit was used to extract genomic DNA both from unsorted PBMCs and from the negatively selected CD4+ and CD8+ fractions. Using primers that anneal to V and J segments, immunoSEQ multiplex PCR amplified the TCR beta CDR3 regions. A synthetic immune receptor repertoire was used to minimize amplification bias, and any residual bias was removed computationally once sequencing was done. In the paper's pipeline: Repertoire diversity was quantified as the Shannon entropy index using custom Python scripts. Unsorted, CD4+ and CD8+ repertoires were analyzed separately, except for combined analyses in which CD4+ and CD8+ sequences were merged in silico. Clonal expansion was defined as at least a 2-fold frequency increase after treatment relative to C1D1, with a pseudocount of 0.5 for undetected baseline clones. Clones with 0 or 1 copy at C1D1 were defined as singleton clones, while clones with 2 or more copies were defined as non-singleton clones. By matching protein sequences in sorted samples from the same patient, clones expanded in unsorted samples were annotated as CD4+, CD8+ or unknown. Diversity changes from C1D1 to C4D1 were tested in paired samples using Wilcoxon tests. TCRdb took over this immuneACCESS table, retaining in-frame rearrangements with V and J assigned. Such tables are incomplete; in checked studies, under half of the missing clones stem from an unresolved V gene, and the remainder is unexplained. The D gene and trimming were derived from the DNA, and the V and J assignments and clone size from that table. The table for this sample lists some 96,000 clones; roughly four fifths of them were counted only once. The ten largest clonotypes hold approximately 15% of the sample.

V loses 6 bases, J loses 2 bases, and the germline ends lie 11 bases apart. Reading from cysteine to phenylalanine, the CDR3 counts 14 amino acids. Just the 42-base CDR3 DNA is kept, in frame starting at base 1. CDR1 and CDR2 are drawn from the germline V gene: KGHSH, LQKENI. The TCR sequence derives from a human donor with classical Hodgkin lymphoma. Sequenced here: peripheral blood mononuclear cells (PBMCs), sampled before the second cycle of nivolumab. Rearrangement joined TRBV18 to TRBJ1-5; a tentative D match to TRBD1 spans 6 bases. The CDR3 corresponds to CASSQDRGNQPQHF. The base sequence is TGTGCCAGCTCCCAGGACAGAGGCAATCAGCCCCAGCATTTT. Beyond the CDR3, the reference TRBV18 and TRBJ1-5 genes provide the residues; the full variable domain reads: NAGVMQNPRHLVRRRGQEARLRCSPMKGHSHVYWYRQLPEEGLKFMVYLQKENIIDESGMPKERFSAEFPKEGPSILRIQQVVRGDSAAYFCASSQDRGNQPQHFGDGTRLSIL.